This T cell receptor (beta chain) is from a study of T cells after yellow fever vaccination. Study-wide context: In the case of low-cell-number fractions, SMART-Seq v4 Ultra Low Input was used for preparation.

A single record per CDR3 protein comes from TCRdb applying MiXCR to the 5' RACE reads. The sample records around 100,000 distinct CDR3 sequences, 8% to 9.5% being singletons. The ends were cut back, 11 bases at V and 0 bases at J, with 20 bases in the middle. This CDR3 has 15 residues. Per the germline V gene, CDR1 is SGHTA and CDR2 is FQGNSA. Study results and limitations: Bulk-population clonotypes that are abundant could appear as contaminants in FACS-sorted repertoires. Primary-vaccination clones mostly resurfaced post-booster (about 95% CD4, roughly 90% CD8).

This clonotype was observed at least ten times. The target antigen is unknown. The source material was CD8+ T cells sorted from PBMCs, sampled 45 days after the yellow fever booster vaccination. The chain carries TRBV7-2 and TRBJ2-7, with unresolved D. The source is a man aged 30 to 45 who received the YFV17D yellow fever vaccine. CDR3 coding DNA: TGTGCCTCCGAGGATGGAGTGTCCATCTCCTACGAGCAGTACTTC. Amino acids: CASEDGVSISYEQYF.